This T cell receptor (beta chain) was found in a study of vaccination and CD4 T cells after COVID-19. As to treatment: roughly ten-day PBMC culture with coronavirus spike peptide pools or control peptides (ViraFEST assay). This clonotype is deemed medium-sized. The antigen remains unidentified. The germline V gene encodes CDR1 SGHAT and CDR2 FQNNGV. V trimming: 5 bases; J trimming: 7 bases; junction bases outside the gene matches: 7. This CDR3 has 15 amino acids. Oncomine TCR Beta short-read sequencing was applied to DNA from cultured CD4+ T cells. TCRdb processed the PCR reads anew with MiXCR; each CDR3 protein has one entry. The table has about 17,000 distinct CDR3 sequences, approximately 45% seen once.

This chain joins TRBV11-2 and TRBJ2-3; the match to TRBD2 covers 12 bases. The sample was CD4+ T cells from blood, cultured in vitro, taken after SARS-CoV-2 vaccination. The TCR comes from a human donor who had recovered from COVID-19. For the CDR3, the DNA is TGTGCCAGCAGCAGACTAGCGGGAGTATCAAATACGCAGTATTTT. The encoded protein is CASSRLAGVSNTQYF.